Presented here are 5 T cell receptor beta chains from one specimen sequenced in a study of shared clonotypes between healthy human individuals. Repertoires were generated with immunoSEQ multiplex PCR, while TCRdb's copy carries only in-frame clones and drops some. The sample comprises 1,400,000 or so clones, approximately 98.5% of which are singletons, and about 0.35% rests with the top ten. The specimen was naive CD4+ T cells sorted from blood. The subset is: CD45RA+ positively selected. The receptors here all came from a man younger than 40 in good health.

The J gene is TRBJ2-1, the V gene TRBV18, with 9 bases identical to TRBD2. Germline V gene lookup returns CDR1 KGHSH and CDR2 LQKENI. The J segment lost 5 bases and the V segment lost 5 bases, leaving 10 bases of the junction unmatched. This CDR3 has 16 amino acids. The CDR3 region is CASSYLAGVPDNEQFF. The DNA of the CDR3 is TGTGCCAGCTCATATTTAGCGGGAGTGCCGGACAATGAGCAGTTCTTC.

V gene TRBV6-5 combines with J gene TRBJ1-1; 7 nucleotides match TRBD1. Germline CDR1 and CDR2: MNHEY and SVGAGI. The CDR3 totals 15 residues. V lost 1 base to trimming and J lost 3 bases; unmatched junction nucleotides: 5. As DNA, the CDR3 is TGTGCCAGCAGTTACTTATCAGGGGGGCACACTGAAGCTTTCTTT. This translates into CASSYLSGGHTEAFF.

This clone has only one observation. The chain combines TRBV28 with TRBJ2-1; 11 bases are a match to TRBD2. Germline V CDR1 and CDR2: MDHEN, SYDVKM. CDR3 length equals 16 residues. V lost 4 bases to trimming and J lost 8 bases; unmatched junction nucleotides: 10. CDR3 nucleotides: TGTGCCAGCAGTTCCCCTACTAGCGGGAGTTTAGATGAGCAGTTCTTC. This encodes CASSSPTSGSLDEQFF. Drawing the rest from reference TRBV28 and TRBJ2-1, the complete variable domain is DVKVTQSSRYLVKRTGEKVFLECVQDMDHENMFWYRQDPGLGLRLIYFSYDVKMKEKGDIPEGYSVSREKKERFSLILESASTNQTSMYLCASSSPTSGSLDEQFFGPGTRLTVL.

The chain uses TRBV14 and TRBJ2-1; 8 nucleotides line up with TRBD2. V gave up 4 bases and J gave up 6 bases; unmatched junction bases: 5. CDR3 length equals 14 residues. In germline, CDR1 is SGHDN, CDR2 FVKESK. The CDR3 protein is CASSRGLASNEQFF. CDR3 DNA: TGTGCCAGCAGCCGTGGACTAGCTTCCAATGAGCAGTTCTTC. Supplemented by reference TRBV14 and TRBJ2-1, the full variable domain reads EAGVTQFPSHSVIEKGQTVTLRCDPISGHDNLYWYRRVMGKEIKFLLHFVKESKQDESGMPNNRFLAERTGGTYSTLKVQPAELEDSGVYFCASSRGLASNEQFFGPGTRLTVL.

This chain joins TRBV5-1 and TRBJ2-7; D unresolved. The CDR3 runs to 12 residues. Trimming stripped 1 base from V and 3 bases from J, with 5 bases between. The V gene's germline CDR1 is SGHRS and CDR2 YFSETQ. CDR3 nucleotide sequence: TGCGCCAGCAGCTTGAACCTCTACGAGCAGTACTTC. The encoded protein is CASSLNLYEQYF.